A single sample gave rise to the 13 T cell receptor beta chains below, sequenced in a study of Ad26.COV2.S vaccination and SARS-CoV-2 variants. TCRdb's copy holds only in-frame clones and misses some; the assay was immunoSEQ multiplex PCR. Of about 440,000 clones listed, 90% are singletons. Stated treatment: some 20 received Ad26.COV2.S at low or high dose, single or two shots; 5 received placebo; per-sample allocation not given. Specimen acquisition occurred on day 63 following the initial vaccine or placebo injection. The sequenced sample was peripheral blood, obtained in a trial of Ad26.COV2.S vaccine versus placebo. The receptors were sampled from a person aged 18-65 years who received the Ad26.COV2.S COVID-19 vaccine or a placebo.

The rearrangement links TRBV10-3 to TRBJ2-2; the match to TRBD2 covers 8 bases. J lost 4 bases, V lost 8 bases, and 6 bases had no gene match. The CDR3 has 14 amino acids. Per germline, CDR1 ENHRY and CDR2 SYGVKD. CDR3 bases: TGTGCCATCTTAAGCGGGAGCCCCACCGGGGAGCTGTTTTTT. Amino acid sequence: CAILSGSPTGELFF.

In DNA form, the CDR3 reads TGTGCCAGCAGCCCGCAGGGCGGGAGGGCCGTCACCGGGGAGCTGTTTTTT. Its translation: CASSPQGGRAVTGELFF. V and J are TRBV5-4 and TRBJ2-2, with 9 nucleotides matching TRBD2. There are 17 residues in the CDR3. The germline CDR1 and CDR2 sequences are SGHNT and YYREEE (reference sequence). With 4 bases clipped from V and 4 bases from J, the junction kept 11 bases outside the gene matches.

The CDR3 here is CASSHITGGGETQYF. CDR3 nucleotides: TGTGCCAGCAGCCATATTACAGGGGGCGGAGAGACCCAGTACTTC. The chain joins TRBV6-2 or TRBV6-3 to TRBJ2-5; 9 bases are a match to TRBD1. The CDR3 consists of 15 residues. V shed 6 bases, J shed 4 bases, and the junction held 9 bases outside the gene matches. Germline V gene lookup returns CDR1 MNHEY and CDR2 SVGEGT.

The J gene is TRBJ2-1, the V gene TRBV9; 13 bases map to TRBD2. Germline CDR1 SGDLS, CDR2 YYNGEE. Germline trimming cut 3 bases from V and 7 bases from J; bases unmatched to any gene: 7. CDR3 length: 16 residues. The chain's CDR3 is CASSGPGTSGNNEQFF. The CDR3, as DNA: TGTGCCAGCAGCGGGCCGGGGACTAGCGGGAATAATGAGCAGTTCTTC.

V and J are TRBV28 and TRBJ1-5; D is possibly TRBD1 (5 bases). Germline loops: CDR1 MDHEN, CDR2 SYDVKM. V dropped 3 bases and J dropped 5 bases, with 14 bases sitting between them. The CDR3 has 15 residues. Here the CDR3 DNA reads TGTGCCAGCAGTTTCCAGGGAGGGATCGATCAGCCCCAGCATTTT. The encoded protein is CASSFQGGIDQPQHF.

Only one count was recorded for this clone. The gene calls are TRBV3-1 (or the pseudogene TRBV3-2) and TRBJ2-1; tentatively, D is TRBD2 (8 bases). The CDR3 runs 16 residues. Germline V gene lookup returns CDR1 LGHDT and CDR2 YNNKEL (reference sequence). Deletions cut 4 bases from V and 6 bases from J, with 19 bases between. The chain's CDR3 is CASSLRQGLGSNEQFF. The CDR3 DNA is TGTGCCAGCAGCCTACGACAGGGACTAGGCTCCAATGAGCAGTTCTTC.

This clone was recorded only once. The chain employs TRBV4-2 and TRBJ2-3; perhaps TRBD2 as D (7 bases). Per the germline V gene, CDR1 is LGHNA and CDR2 is YNFKEQ. The CDR3 loop spans 16 amino acids. V lost 5 bases to trimming and J lost 1 base, with 16 bases between them. The CDR3 protein is CASSYQRGARTDTQYF. The CDR3 nucleotides are TGTGCCAGCAGCTACCAACGGGGGGCTCGCACAGATACGCAGTATTTT.

The chain has TRBV4-3 and TRBJ2-1; D gene uncertain. Germline CDR1 LGHNA, CDR2 YSLEER. V lost 4 bases and J lost 7, with 5 bases in between. The CDR3 length is 11 residues. The CDR3 region is CASSLLNEQFF. As DNA, the CDR3 is TGCGCCAGCAGCCTTTTGAATGAGCAGTTCTTC.

The chain couples TRBV3-1 (or the pseudogene TRBV3-2) to TRBJ2-7; 11 nucleotides align to TRBD2. Germline CDR1 is LGHDT and CDR2 is YNNKEL (reference sequence). Losses at the gene ends were 2 bases for V and 4 bases for J; bases not matched to a gene: 7. This CDR3 contains 16 residues. CDR3 bases: TGTGCCAGCAGCCAAACCCGGGCTAGCGGGAGGTACGAGCAGTACTTC. It codes for CASSQTRASGRYEQYF.

The chain carries TRBV7-3 and TRBJ2-6, with unresolved D. The CDR3 contains 16 residues. The V end lost 5 bases, the J end lost 0 bases, and 11 bases lay between the germline ends. Germline CDR1 and CDR2: SGHTA and FQGTGA. The CDR3 is CASSDLHSSGANVLTF. The CDR3 region has the DNA TGTGCCAGCAGCGACCTACACAGCTCTGGGGCCAACGTCCTGACTTTC.

The V gene is TRBV7-3, the J gene TRBJ2-5, with 7 nucleotides matching TRBD1. Trimming took 0 bases from V and 5 from J; bases not matched to a gene: 6. The germline gives CDR1 SGHTA, CDR2 FQGTGA. This CDR3 has 15 residues. The CDR3 region is CASSLTGQRQETQYF. For the CDR3, the DNA is TGTGCCAGCAGCTTAACGGGACAGAGACAGGAGACCCAGTACTTC.

The CDR3 protein is CASNGRPGTEAFF. Here the CDR3 DNA reads TGTGCCAGCAACGGCAGACCGGGCACTGAAGCTTTCTTT. This chain joins TRBV28 and TRBJ1-1; D is unresolved. Per the germline V gene, CDR1 is MDHEN and CDR2 is SYDVKM. The germline V and J ends were trimmed by 7 bases and 4 bases, with 13 bases remaining between them. CDR3 size: 13 residues.

The chain links TRBV6-5 to TRBJ2-7; 9 bases agree with TRBD1. J was trimmed by 4 bases and V by 7 bases; bases with no gene match: 8. The CDR3 has 14 residues. Germline loops: CDR1 MNHEY, CDR2 SVGAGI. For the CDR3, the DNA is TGTGCCAGCAAGATAGGGACAGGGTGGTACGAGCAGTACTTC. Residues: CASKIGTGWYEQYF.